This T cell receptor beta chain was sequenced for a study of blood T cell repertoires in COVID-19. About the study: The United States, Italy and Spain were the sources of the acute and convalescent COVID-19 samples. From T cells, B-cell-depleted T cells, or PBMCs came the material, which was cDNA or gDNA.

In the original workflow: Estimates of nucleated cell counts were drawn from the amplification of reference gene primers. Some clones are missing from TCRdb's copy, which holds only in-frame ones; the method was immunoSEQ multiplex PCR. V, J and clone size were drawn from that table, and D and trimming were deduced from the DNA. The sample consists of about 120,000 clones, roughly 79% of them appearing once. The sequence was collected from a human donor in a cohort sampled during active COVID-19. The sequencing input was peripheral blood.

The CDR3 nucleotides are TGCGCCAGCAGCTTGCCCAAACTAACTAGCACAGATACGCAGTATTTT. This codes for CASSLPKLTSTDTQYF. This chain uses TRBV5-1 with TRBJ2-3; D uncertain. Trimming removed 1 base from V and 0 bases from J, with 12 bases in between. Looked up from germline, CDR1 is SGHRS and CDR2 is YFSETQ. This CDR3 is built from 16 residues.